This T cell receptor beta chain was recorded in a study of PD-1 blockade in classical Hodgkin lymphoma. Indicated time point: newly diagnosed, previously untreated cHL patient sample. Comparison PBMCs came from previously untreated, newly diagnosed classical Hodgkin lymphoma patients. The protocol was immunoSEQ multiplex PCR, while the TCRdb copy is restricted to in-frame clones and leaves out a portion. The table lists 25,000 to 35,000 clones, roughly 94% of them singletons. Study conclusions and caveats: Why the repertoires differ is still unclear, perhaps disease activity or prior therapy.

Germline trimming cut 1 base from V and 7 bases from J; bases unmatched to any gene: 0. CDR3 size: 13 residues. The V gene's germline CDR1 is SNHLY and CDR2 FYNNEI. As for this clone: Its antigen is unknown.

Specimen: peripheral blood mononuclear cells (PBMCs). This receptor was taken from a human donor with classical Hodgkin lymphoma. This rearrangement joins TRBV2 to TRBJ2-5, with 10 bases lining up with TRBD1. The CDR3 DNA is TGTGCCAGCAGTGAAGGGACAGGGGGGACCCAGTACTTC. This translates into CASSEGTGGTQYF. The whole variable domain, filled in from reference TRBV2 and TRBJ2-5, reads EPEVTQTPSHQVTQMGQEVILRCVPISNHLYFYWYRQILGQKVEFLVSFYNNEISEKSEIFDDQFSVERPDGSNFTLKIRSTKLEDSAMYFCASSEGTGGTQYFGPGTRLLVL.